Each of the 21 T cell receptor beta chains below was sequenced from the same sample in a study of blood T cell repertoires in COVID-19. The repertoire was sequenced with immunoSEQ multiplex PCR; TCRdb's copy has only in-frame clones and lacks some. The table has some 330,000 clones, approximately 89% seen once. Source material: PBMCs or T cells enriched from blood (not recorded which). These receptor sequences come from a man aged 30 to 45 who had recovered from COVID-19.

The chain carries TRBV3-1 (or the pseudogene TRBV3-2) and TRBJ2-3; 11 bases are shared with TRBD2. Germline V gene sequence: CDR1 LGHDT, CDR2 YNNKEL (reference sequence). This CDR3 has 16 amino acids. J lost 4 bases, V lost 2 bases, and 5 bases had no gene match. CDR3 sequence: CASSQQLAGVPDTQYF. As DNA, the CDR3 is TGTGCCAGCAGCCAACAACTAGCGGGGGTTCCAGATACGCAGTATTTT.

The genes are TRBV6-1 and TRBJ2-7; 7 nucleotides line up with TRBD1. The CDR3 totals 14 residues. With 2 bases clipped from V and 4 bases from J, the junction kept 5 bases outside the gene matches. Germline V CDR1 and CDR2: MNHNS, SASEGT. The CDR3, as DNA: TGTGCCAGCAGTGAAAGGGACAGCCTGTACGAGCAGTACTTC. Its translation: CASSERDSLYEQYF.

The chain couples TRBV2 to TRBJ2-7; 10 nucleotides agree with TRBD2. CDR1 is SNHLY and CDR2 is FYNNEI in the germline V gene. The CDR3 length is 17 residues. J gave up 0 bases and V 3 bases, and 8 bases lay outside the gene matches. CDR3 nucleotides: TGTGCCAGCAGTGAGGCTAGCGGGAGCCACCGCTCCTACGAGCAGTACTTC. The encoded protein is CASSEASGSHRSYEQYF.

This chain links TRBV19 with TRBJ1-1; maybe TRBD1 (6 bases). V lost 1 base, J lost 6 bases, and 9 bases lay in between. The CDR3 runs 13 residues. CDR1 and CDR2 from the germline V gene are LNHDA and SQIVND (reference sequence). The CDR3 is CASSIVSGAEAFF. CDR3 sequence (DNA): TGTGCCAGTAGTATAGTCTCAGGGGCTGAAGCTTTCTTT.

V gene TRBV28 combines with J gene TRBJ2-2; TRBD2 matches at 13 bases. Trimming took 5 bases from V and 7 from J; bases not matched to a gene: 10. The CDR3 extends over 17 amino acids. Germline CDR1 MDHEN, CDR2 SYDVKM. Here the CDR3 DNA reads TGTGCCAGCAGTCCCGGACTAGCGGGGGCTCGAAACGGGGAGCTGTTTTTT. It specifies CASSPGLAGARNGELFF.

CDR3: CATRARDSNQPQHF. CDR3 sequence (DNA): TGTGCCACCAGGGCACGGGATAGCAATCAGCCCCAGCATTTT. The genes are TRBV24-1 and TRBJ1-5; D is unresolved. Germline V gives CDR1 KGHDR, CDR2 SFDVKD. This CDR3 has 14 residues. Trimming stripped 7 bases from V and 0 bases from J, with 9 bases between.

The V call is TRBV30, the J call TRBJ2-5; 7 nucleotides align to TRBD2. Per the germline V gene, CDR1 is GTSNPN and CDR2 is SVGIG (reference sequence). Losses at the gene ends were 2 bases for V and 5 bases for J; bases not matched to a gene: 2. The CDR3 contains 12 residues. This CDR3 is CAWSTAGETQYF. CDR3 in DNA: TGTGCCTGGAGTACAGCGGGGGAGACCCAGTACTTC.

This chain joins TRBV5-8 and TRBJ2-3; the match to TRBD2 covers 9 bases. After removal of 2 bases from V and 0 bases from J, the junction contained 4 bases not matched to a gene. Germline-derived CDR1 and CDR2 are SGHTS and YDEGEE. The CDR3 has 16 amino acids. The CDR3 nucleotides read TGTGCCAGCAGCTTCCGGCGGGGGGGCAGCACAGATACGCAGTATTTT. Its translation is CASSFRRGGSTDTQYF.

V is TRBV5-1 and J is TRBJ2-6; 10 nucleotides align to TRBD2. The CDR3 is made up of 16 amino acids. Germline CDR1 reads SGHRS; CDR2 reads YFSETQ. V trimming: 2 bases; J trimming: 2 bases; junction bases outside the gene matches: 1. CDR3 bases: TGCGCCAGCAGCTTCCTAGCGGGGGCTGGGGCCAACGTCCTGACTTTC. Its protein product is CASSFLAGAGANVLTF.

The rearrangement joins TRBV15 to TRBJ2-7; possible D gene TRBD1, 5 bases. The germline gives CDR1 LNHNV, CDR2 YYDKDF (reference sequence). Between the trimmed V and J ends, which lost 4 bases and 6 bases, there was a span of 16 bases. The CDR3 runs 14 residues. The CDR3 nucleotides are TGTGCCACCAGCACAGAGACAGAGGATAGCGAGCAGTACTTC. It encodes CATSTETEDSEQYF. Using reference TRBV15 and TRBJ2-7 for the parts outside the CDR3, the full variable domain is DAMVIQNPRYQVTQFGKPVTLSCSQTLNHNVMYWYQQKSSQAPKLLFHYYDKDFNNEADTPDNFQSRRPNTSFCFLDIRSPGLGDTAMYLCATSTETEDSEQYFGPGTRLTVT.

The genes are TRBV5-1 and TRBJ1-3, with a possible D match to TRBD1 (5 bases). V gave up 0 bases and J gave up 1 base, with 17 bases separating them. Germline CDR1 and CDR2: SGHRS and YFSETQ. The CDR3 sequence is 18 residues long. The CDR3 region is CASSLAAHSGTSGNTIYF. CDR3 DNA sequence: TGCGCCAGCAGCTTGGCTGCCCATTCAGGGACTTCTGGAAACACCATATATTTT.

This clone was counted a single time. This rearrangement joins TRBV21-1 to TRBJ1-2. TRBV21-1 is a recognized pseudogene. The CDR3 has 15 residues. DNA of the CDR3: TGTGCCAGCAGGGAGAGGGCAGGGAGGGACTATGGCTACACCTTC. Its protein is CASRERAGRDYGYTF.

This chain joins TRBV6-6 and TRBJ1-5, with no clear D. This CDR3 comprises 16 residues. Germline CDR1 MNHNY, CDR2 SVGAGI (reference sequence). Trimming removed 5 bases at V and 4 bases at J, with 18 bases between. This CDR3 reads CASSPSAGRANQPQHF. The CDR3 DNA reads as TGTGCCAGCAGTCCCTCGGCGGGCAGAGCTAATCAGCCCCAGCATTTT.

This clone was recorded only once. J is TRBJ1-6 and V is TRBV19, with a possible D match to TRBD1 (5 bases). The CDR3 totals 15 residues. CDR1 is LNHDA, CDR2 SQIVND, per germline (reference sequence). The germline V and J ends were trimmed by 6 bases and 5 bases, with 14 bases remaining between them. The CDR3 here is CASSPQGLDNSPLHF. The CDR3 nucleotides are TGTGCCAGTAGCCCCCAGGGACTGGATAATTCACCCCTCCACTTT.

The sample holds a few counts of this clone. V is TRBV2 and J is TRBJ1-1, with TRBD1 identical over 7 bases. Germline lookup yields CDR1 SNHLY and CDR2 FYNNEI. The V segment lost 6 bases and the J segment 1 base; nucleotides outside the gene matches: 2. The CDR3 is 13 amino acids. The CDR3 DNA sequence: TGTGCCAGCAGCCGACAGGGGAACACTGAAGCTTTCTTT. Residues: CASSRQGNTEAFF.

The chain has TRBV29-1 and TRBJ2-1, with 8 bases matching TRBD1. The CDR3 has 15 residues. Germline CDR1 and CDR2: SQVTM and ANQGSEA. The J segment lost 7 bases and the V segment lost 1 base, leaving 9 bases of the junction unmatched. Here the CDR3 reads CSVEARDRWMNEQFF. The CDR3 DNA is TGCAGCGTTGAAGCCCGGGACAGGTGGATGAATGAGCAGTTCTTC.

The CDR3 bases are TGCGCCAGCAGCAGGGGACTAGCGGGGGACTACCAAGAGACCCAGTACTTC. Its translation: CASSRGLAGDYQETQYF. The chain employs TRBV5-1 and TRBJ2-5; 14 bases line up with TRBD2. This CDR3 region has 17 residues. Per the germline V gene, CDR1 is SGHRS and CDR2 is YFSETQ. The V gene end was trimmed by 4 bases and the J gene end by 0 bases; junction bases not matched to a gene: 5. The full variable domain, rest sourced from reference TRBV5-1 and TRBJ2-5, is KAGVTQTPRYLIKTRGQQVTLSCSPISGHRSVSWYQQTPGQGLQFLFEYFSETQRNKGNFPGRFSGRQFSNSRSEMNVSTLELGDSALYLCASSRGLAGDYQETQYFGPGTRLLVL.

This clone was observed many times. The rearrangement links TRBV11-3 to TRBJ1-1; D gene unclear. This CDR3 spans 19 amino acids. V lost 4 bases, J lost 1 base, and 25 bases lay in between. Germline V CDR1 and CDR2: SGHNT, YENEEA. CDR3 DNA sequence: TGTGCCAGCAGCTCGGGTGAGTTGGAGGTTCACGGAAAGAACACTGAAGCTTTCTTT. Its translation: CASSSGELEVHGKNTEAFF.

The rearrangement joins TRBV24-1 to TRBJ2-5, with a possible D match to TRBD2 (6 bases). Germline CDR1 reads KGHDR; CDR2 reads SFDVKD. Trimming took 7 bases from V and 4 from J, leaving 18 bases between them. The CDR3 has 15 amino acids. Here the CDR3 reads CATSPGWGDGETQYF. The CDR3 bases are TGTGCCACCAGCCCAGGGTGGGGGGACGGAGAGACCCAGTACTTC.

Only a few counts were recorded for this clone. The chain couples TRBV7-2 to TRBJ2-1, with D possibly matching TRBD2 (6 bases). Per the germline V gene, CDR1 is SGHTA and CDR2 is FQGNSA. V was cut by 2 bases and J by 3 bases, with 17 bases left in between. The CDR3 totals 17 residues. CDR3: CASSLSSLAKFYNEQFF. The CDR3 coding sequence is TGTGCCAGCAGCTTAAGTTCCCTAGCGAAATTCTACAATGAGCAGTTCTTC.

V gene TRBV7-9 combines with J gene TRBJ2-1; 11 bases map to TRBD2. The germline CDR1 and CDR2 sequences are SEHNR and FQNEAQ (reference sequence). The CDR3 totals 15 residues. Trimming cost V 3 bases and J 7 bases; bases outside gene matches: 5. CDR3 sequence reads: CASSFSGGAFNEQFF. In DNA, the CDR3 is TGTGCCAGCAGCTTTAGCGGGGGGGCGTTTAATGAGCAGTTCTTC.